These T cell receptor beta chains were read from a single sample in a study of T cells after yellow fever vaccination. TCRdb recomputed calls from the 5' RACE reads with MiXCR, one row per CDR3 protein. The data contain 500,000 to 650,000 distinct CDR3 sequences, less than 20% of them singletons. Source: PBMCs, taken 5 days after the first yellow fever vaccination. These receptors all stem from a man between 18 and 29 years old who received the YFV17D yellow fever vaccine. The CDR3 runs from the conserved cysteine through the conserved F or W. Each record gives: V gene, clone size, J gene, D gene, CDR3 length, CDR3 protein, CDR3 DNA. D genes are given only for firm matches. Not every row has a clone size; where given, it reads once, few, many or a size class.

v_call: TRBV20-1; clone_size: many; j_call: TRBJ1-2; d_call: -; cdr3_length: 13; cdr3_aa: CSARQGFNYGYTF; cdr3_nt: TGCAGTGCTAGGCAGGGGTTTAACTATGGCTACACCTTC
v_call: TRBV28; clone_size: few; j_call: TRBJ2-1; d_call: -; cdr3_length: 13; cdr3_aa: CASKLDSYNEQFF; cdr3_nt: TGTGCCAGCAAACTGGACTCCTACAATGAGCAGTTCTTC
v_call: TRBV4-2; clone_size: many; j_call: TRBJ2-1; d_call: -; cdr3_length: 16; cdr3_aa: CASSQEGSTSYNEQFF; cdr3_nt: TGTGCCAGCAGCCAAGAGGGATCTACCTCCTACAATGAGCAGTTCTTC
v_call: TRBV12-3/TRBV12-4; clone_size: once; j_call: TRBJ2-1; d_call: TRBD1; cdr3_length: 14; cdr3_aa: CASSDRGARNEQFF; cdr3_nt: TGTGCCAGCAGTGACAGGGGCGCACGTAATGAGCAGTTCTTC
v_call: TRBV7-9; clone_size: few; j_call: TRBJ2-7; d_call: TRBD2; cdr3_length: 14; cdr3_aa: CASSIPSGAAEQYF; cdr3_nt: TGTGCCAGCAGCATCCCTAGCGGGGCGGCCGAGCAGTACTTC
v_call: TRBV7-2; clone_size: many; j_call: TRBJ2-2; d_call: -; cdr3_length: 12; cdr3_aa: CASSRDSGELFF; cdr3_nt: TGTGCCAGCAGCCGGGATAGCGGGGAGCTGTTTTTT
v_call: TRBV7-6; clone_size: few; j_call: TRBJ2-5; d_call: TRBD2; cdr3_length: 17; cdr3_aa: CASSLGLAGAGEETQYF; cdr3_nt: TGTGCCAGCAGCTTAGGACTAGCGGGGGCCGGCGAAGAGACCCAGTACTTC
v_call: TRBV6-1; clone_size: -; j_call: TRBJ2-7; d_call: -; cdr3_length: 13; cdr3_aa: CASDSDTVYEQYF; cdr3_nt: TGTGCCAGTGATTCGGACACAGTCTACGAGCAGTACTTC
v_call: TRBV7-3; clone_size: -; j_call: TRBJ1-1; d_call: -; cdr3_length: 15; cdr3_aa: CASSLGSLGDTEAFF; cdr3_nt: TGTGCCAGCAGCTTAGGGTCCCTAGGGGACACTGAAGCTTTCTTT
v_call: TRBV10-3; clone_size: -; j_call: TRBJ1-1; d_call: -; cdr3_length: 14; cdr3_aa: CAISADSLNTEAFF; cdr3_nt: TGTGCCATCAGTGCGGACAGCTTGAACACTGAAGCTTTCTTT
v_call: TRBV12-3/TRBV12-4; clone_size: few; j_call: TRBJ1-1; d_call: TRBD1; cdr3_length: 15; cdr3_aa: CASSFSGTGNTEAFF; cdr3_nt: TGTGCCAGCAGTTTCTCCGGGACAGGGAACACTGAAGCTTTCTTT
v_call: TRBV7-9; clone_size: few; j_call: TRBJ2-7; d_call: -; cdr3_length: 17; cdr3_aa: CASTNSLAGALIYEQYF; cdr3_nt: TGTGCCAGCACCAACTCGCTGGCTGGGGCACTAATCTACGAGCAGTACTTC
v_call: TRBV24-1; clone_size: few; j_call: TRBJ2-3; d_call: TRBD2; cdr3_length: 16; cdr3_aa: CATTDSSGGIRTPQYF; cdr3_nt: TGTGCCACTACGGACAGTTCGGGGGGGATACGCACACCGCAGTATTTT
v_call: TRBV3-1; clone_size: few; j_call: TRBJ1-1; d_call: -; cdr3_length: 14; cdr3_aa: CASSLAPPNTEAFF; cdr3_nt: TGTGCCAGCAGCCTCGCCCCGCCGAACACTGAAGCTTTCTTT
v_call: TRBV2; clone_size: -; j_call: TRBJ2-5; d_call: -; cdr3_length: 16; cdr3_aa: CASKAGVWIDQETQYF; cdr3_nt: TGTGCCAGCAAAGCAGGGGTTTGGATCGACCAAGAGACCCAGTACTTC
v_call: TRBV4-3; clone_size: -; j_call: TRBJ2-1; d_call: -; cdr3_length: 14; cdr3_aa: CASSHHPPDNEQFF; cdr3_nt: TGCGCCAGCAGCCATCACCCGCCCGACAATGAGCAGTTCTTC
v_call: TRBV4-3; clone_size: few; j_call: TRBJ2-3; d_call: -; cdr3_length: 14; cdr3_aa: CASSLLQGSDTQYF; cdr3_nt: TGCGCCAGCAGCCTCCTACAGGGCTCAGATACGCAGTATTTT
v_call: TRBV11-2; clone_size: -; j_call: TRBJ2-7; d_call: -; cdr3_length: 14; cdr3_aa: CASSPDGTSYEQYF; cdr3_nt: TGTGCCAGCAGCCCCGACGGGACCTCCTACGAGCAGTACTTC
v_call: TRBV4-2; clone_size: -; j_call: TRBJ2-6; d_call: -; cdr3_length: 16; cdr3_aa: CASSQVGYSGANVLTF; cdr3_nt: TGTGCCAGCAGCCAAGTGGGTTACTCTGGGGCCAACGTCCTGACTTTC
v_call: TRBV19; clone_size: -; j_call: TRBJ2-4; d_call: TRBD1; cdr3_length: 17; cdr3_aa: CASSSRAGGVAKNIQYF; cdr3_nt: TGTGCCAGTAGTTCAAGGGCAGGGGGAGTAGCCAAAAACATTCAGTACTTC
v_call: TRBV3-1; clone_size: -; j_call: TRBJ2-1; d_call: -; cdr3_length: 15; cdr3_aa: CASSLIEGVYNEQFF; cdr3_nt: TGTGCCAGCAGCCTCATTGAGGGGGTGTACAATGAGCAGTTCTTC
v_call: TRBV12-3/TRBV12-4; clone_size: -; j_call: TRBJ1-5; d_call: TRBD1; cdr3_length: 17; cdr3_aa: CASSLVYTGAFNQPQHF; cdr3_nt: TGTGCCAGCAGTTTGGTGTATACAGGGGCTTTCAATCAGCCCCAGCATTTT
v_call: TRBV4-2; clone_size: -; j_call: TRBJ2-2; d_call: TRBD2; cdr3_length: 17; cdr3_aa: CASSQGRGGTWTGELFF; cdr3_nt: TGTGCCAGCAGCCAGGGACGCGGGGGGACGTGGACCGGGGAGCTGTTTTTT
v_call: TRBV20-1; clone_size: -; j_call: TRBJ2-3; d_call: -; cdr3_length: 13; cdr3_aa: CSARDTGLDTQYF; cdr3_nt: TGCAGTGCTAGAGATACAGGTTTGGATACGCAGTATTTT
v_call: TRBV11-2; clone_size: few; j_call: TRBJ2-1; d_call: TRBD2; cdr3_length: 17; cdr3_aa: CASSPGASGGQYNEQFF; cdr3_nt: TGTGCCAGCAGCCCCGGAGCTAGCGGGGGGCAATACAATGAGCAGTTCTTC
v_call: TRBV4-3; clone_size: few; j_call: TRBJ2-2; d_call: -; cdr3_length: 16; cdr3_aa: CASSRGWGLNTGELFF; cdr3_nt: TGCGCCAGCAGCCGAGGGTGGGGTCTGAACACCGGGGAGCTGTTTTTT
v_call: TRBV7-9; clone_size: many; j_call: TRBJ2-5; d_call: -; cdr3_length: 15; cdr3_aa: CASSQYSGAKETQYF; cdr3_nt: TGTGCCAGCAGCCAATATTCAGGGGCAAAAGAGACCCAGTACTTC
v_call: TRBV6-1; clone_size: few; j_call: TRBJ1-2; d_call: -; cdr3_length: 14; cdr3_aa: CASSPQGLGDGYTF; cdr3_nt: TGTGCCAGCAGCCCTCAGGGGCTCGGAGATGGCTACACCTTC
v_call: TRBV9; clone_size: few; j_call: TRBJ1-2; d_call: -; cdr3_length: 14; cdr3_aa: CASSVLQEGRDYTF; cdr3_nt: TGTGCCAGCAGCGTATTACAAGAGGGGAGAGACTACACCTTC
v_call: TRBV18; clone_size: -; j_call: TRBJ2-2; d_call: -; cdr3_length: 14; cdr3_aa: CASSPDADTGELFF; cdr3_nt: TGTGCCAGCTCACCGGATGCCGACACCGGGGAGCTGTTTTTT
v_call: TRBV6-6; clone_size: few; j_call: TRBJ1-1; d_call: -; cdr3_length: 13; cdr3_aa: CASDQGVNTEAFF; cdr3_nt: TGTGCCAGCGATCAGGGCGTGAACACTGAAGCTTTCTTT
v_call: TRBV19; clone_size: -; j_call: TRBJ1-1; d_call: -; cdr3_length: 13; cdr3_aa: CASSLERYTEAFF; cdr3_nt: TGTGCCAGTAGTTTAGAGCGATACACTGAAGCTTTCTTT
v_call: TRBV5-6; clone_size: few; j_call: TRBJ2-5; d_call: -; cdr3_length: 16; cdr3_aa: CASSRSRGLAQETQYF; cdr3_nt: TGTGCCAGCAGCAGAAGCAGGGGACTTGCACAAGAGACCCAGTACTTC
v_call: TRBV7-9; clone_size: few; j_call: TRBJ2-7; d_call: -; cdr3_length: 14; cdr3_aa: CAIPGTASSYEQYF; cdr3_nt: TGTGCCATTCCCGGGACTGCTAGCTCCTACGAGCAGTACTTC
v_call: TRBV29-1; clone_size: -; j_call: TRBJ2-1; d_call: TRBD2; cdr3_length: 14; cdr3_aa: CSVERLAEYNEQFF; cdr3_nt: TGCAGCGTTGAACGGCTAGCGGAGTACAATGAGCAGTTCTTC
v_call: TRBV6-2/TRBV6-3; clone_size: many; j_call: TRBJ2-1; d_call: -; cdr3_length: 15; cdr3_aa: CASLKPDRGGNEQFF; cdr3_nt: TGTGCCAGCCTGAAACCAGACAGGGGAGGGAATGAGCAGTTCTTC
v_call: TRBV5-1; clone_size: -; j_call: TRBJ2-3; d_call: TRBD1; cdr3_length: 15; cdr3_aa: CASRPGTGSTDTQYF; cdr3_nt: TGCGCCAGCAGGCCCGGGACAGGGAGCACAGATACGCAGTATTTT
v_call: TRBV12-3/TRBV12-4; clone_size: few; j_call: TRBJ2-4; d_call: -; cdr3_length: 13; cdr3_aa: CASTPGAEESQYF; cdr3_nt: TGTGCCAGCACCCCGGGCGCCGAGGAATCTCAGTACTTC
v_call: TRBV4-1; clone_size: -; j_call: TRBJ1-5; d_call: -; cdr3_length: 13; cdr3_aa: CASSQGWRQPQHF; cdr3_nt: TGCGCCAGCAGCCAAGGCTGGCGGCAGCCCCAGCATTTT
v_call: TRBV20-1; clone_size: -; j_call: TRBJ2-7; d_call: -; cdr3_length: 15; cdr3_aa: CSARDRRGGAGEQYF; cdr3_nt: TGCAGTGCTAGAGATCGTCGAGGGGGGGCCGGCGAGCAGTACTTC
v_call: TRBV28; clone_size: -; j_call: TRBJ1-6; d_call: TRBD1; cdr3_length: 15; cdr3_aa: CASSETGVGDSPLHF; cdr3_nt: TGTGCCAGCAGTGAGACAGGGGTGGGGGATTCACCCCTCCACTTT
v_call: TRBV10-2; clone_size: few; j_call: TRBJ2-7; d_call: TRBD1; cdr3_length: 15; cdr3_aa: CASSEPQGATYEQYF; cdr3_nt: TGCGCCAGCAGTGAGCCACAGGGGGCGACCTACGAGCAGTACTTC
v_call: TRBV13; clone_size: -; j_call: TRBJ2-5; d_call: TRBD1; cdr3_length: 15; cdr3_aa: CASSKTGRRQETQYF; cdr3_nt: TGTGCCAGCAGCAAGACAGGGAGAAGACAAGAGACCCAGTACTTC
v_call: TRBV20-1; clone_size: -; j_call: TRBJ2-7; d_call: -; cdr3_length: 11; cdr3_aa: CSASNRAEQYF; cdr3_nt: TGCAGTGCTAGCAACAGGGCCGAGCAGTACTTC
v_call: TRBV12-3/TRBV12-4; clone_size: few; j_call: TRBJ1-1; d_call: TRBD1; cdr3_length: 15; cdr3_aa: CASPPGDREITEAFF; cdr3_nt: TGTGCCAGCCCCCCGGGCGACAGGGAGATCACTGAAGCTTTCTTT